The clone carrying this TCR beta chain has a count of ten or more. The library had UMIs added by 3' ligation of an oligonucleotide to TCR cDNA. Whole-blood samples were less than 3 ml of peripheral blood from healthy adult volunteers. The SP2 primer and nested alpha and beta constant region primers amplified ligated cDNA in four rounds. Alpha and beta constant region primers primed reverse transcription for blood and skin samples. From the 5' RACE reads, TCRdb called clonotypes with MiXCR, one entry per CDR3 protein. This table holds about 32,000 distinct CDR3 sequences, 16% found once. These data belong to a study of naive and memory T cell subsets. With V trimmed by 1 base and J by 8 bases, 11 bases remained unmatched. This CDR3 has 16 amino acids. The germline gives CDR1 SGHDT, CDR2 YYEEEE.

The chain links TRBV5-6 to TRBJ1-2; the match to TRBD1 covers 10 bases. The receptor's source is a female donor in good health. The CDR3, as DNA: TGTGCCAGCAGCTTGTTTCAACCGGGACAGGGGCAAGGCTACACCTTC. It codes for CASSLFQPGQGQGYTF.